Listed below are T cell receptor beta chains from one sample, sequenced in a study of response to subunit inactivated influenza vaccine. MiXCR was run by TCRdb on the RT-PCR reads, yielding one entry per CDR3 protein. Of 550,000 to 800,000 distinct CDR3 sequences listed, less than 20% are singletons. This specimen was PBMCs from blood, taken about 11 days after vaccination. These TCRs come from a man between 45 and 60 years old who received an inactivated influenza vaccine. Both conserved end residues are part of each CDR3. The D gene is left open where the match is weak. A row's size may be missing; if present it is once, few, many or a size class.

d_call	clone_size	v_call	j_call	cdr3_nt	cdr3_aa
TRBD2	-	TRBV12-3/TRBV12-4	TRBJ2-2	TGTGCCAGCAGTTTATGGTTGCGGGAGAGGAGGTCCGGGGAGCTGTTTTTT	CASSLWLRERRSGELFF
-	-	TRBV5-1	TRBJ2-5	TGCGCCAGCAGCTTCCCTGGTGAAGGGATCGAGACCCAGTACTTC	CASSFPGEGIETQYF
TRBD2	few	TRBV5-1	TRBJ2-1	TGCGCCAGCAGCTTCGCGGGAGAAGTTTACAATGAGCAGTTCTTC	CASSFAGEVYNEQFF
-	few	TRBV7-9	TRBJ2-5	TGTGCCAGCAGCTTTTTTGGGGAGAGGCAAGAGACCCAGTACTTC	CASSFFGERQETQYF
-	-	TRBV29-1	TRBJ2-2	TGCAGCGTTAAGGACACCGGGGAGCTGTTTTTT	CSVKDTGELFF
-	few	TRBV7-2	TRBJ2-3	TGTGCCAGCAGCCGCGGCACAGATACGCAGTTTTTT	CASSRGTDTQFF
TRBD2	many	TRBV7-3	TRBJ2-1	TGTGCCAGCTCGTCCGGGACTAGCGGCTACAATGAGCAGTTCTTC	CASSSGTSGYNEQFF
-	many	TRBV7-9	TRBJ2-3	TGTGCCAGCAGCTTAGCGGGAAGTCTCACAGATACGCAGTATTTT	CASSLAGSLTDTQYF
TRBD1	-	TRBV5-6	TRBJ1-5	TGTGCCAGCAGCAACCTGGAGGGGGCGCGGGGCAATCAGCCCCAGCATTTT	CASSNLEGARGNQPQHF
TRBD2	many	TRBV7-2	TRBJ2-1	TGTGCCAGCAGCTTATGGCGGGAGGGCCGCTACAATGAGCAGTTCTTC	CASSLWREGRYNEQFF
TRBD2	few	TRBV20-1	TRBJ2-1	TGCAGTGCTAGAGACCTAACCGCGGGAGGCTACAATGAGCAGTTCTTC	CSARDLTAGGYNEQFF
TRBD1	-	TRBV6-5	TRBJ2-7	TGTGCCAGCAGTCACGACAGGGGAGCCTACGAGCAGTACTTC	CASSHDRGAYEQYF
TRBD2	few	TRBV6-2/TRBV6-3	TRBJ2-7	TGTGCCAGCAGACCGGGGGGAACCTACGAGCAGTACTTC	CASRPGGTYEQYF
TRBD2	few	TRBV9	TRBJ2-3	TGTGCCAGCAGCCCCCGTCTGACTAGCGGGGCCACAGATACGCAGTATTTT	CASSPRLTSGATDTQYF
-	few	TRBV29-1	TRBJ2-7	TGCAGCGTTGGACAGAGCTCCTACGAGCAGTACTTC	CSVGQSSYEQYF
-	few	TRBV12-3/TRBV12-4	TRBJ1-6	TGTGCCACCAAAAGAGGTGCTAATTCACCCCTCCACTTT	CATKRGANSPLHF
-	-	TRBV7-2	TRBJ1-5	TGTGCCAGCAGCTTAGTAGCCTACCAGCCCCAGCATTTT	CASSLVAYQPQHF
-	many	TRBV27	TRBJ1-1	TGTGCCAGCGGGAAGGGCCAACAAACTGAAGCTTTCTTT	CASGKGQQTEAFF
TRBD1	few	TRBV20-1	TRBJ1-5	TGCAGTGCTAGAGTGGCAGGGGGGGGGCCCCAGCATTTT	CSARVAGGGPQHF
-	-	TRBV3-1	TRBJ2-6	TGTGCCAGCAGCCAGGCCCTAATCTCTGGGGCCAACGTCCTGACTTTC	CASSQALISGANVLTF
-	-	TRBV2	TRBJ2-3	TGTGCCAGCAGCCAACCCCCAGATACGCAGTATTTT	CASSQPPDTQYF
-	few	TRBV7-2	TRBJ2-3	TGTGCCAGCAGCTTCGAAGGGTGGGGAACATATTTT	CASSFEGWGTYF
-	-	TRBV28	TRBJ2-1	TGTGCCAGCAGTCCCGGGACACCATTCTCCTACAATGAGCAGTTCTTC	CASSPGTPFSYNEQFF